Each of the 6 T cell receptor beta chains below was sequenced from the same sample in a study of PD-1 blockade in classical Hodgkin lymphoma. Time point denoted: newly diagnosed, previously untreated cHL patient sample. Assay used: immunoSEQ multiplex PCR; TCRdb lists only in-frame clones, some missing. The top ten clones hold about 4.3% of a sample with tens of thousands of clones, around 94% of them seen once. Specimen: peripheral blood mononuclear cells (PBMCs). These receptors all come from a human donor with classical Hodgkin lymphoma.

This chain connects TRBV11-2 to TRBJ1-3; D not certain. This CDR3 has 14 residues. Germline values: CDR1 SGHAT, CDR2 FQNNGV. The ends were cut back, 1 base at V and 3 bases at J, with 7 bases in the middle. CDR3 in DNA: TGTGCCAGCAGCTTAGCCCGTCTTGGAAACACCATATATTTT. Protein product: CASSLARLGNTIYF.

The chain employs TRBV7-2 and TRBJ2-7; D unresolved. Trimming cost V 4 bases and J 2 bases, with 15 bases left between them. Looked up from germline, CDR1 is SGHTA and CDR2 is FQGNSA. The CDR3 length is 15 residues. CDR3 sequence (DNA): TGTGCCAGCAGCTCCGTCAGCGAGAGAACCTACGAGCAGTACTTC. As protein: CASSSVSERTYEQYF.

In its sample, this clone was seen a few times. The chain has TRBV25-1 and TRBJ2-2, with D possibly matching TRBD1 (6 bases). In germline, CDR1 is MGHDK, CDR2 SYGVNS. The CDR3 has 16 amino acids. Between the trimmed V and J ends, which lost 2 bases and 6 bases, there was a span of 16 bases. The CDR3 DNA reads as TGTGCCAGCAGTGAAGGCAGGGGCAGGTGGGCCGGGGAGCTGTTTTTT. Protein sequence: CASSEGRGRWAGELFF.

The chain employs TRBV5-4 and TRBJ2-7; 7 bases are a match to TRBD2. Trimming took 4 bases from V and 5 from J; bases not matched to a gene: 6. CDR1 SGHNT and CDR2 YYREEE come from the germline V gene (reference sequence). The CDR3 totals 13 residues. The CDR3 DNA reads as TGTGCCAGCAGCGGCGGGAGCTCTAACGAGCAGTACTTC. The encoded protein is CASSGGSSNEQYF. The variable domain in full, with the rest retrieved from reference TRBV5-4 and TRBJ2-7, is ETGVTQSPTHLIKTRGQQVTLRCSSQSGHNTVSWYQQALGQGPQFIFQYYREEENGRGNFPPRFSGLQFPNYSSELNVNALELDDSALYLCASSGGSSNEQYFGPGTRLTVT.

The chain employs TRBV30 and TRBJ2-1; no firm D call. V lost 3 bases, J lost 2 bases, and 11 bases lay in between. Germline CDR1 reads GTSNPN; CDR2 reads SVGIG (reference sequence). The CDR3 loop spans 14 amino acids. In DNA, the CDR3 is TGTGCCTGGAGGGCGGAGTCGACCTACAATGAGCAGTTCTTC. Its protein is CAWRAESTYNEQFF.

Here the CDR3 DNA reads TGTGCCAGCAGTAACTTAAGACAGAATAATCAGCCCCAGCATTTT. Its translation is CASSNLRQNNQPQHF. J is TRBJ1-5 and V is TRBV6-6; D is perhaps TRBD1 (5 bases). The CDR3 has 15 residues. Per the germline V gene, CDR1 is MNHNY and CDR2 is SVGAGI (reference sequence). Trimming cost V 5 bases and J 4 bases, with 15 bases left between them.